This T cell receptor beta chain was sequenced for a study of vaccination effects on CD4 cells after COVID-19. In this sample, this clone turned up a few times. Its antigen remains unidentified. The V end was cut by 5 bases, the J end by 7 bases, with 15 bases between. Germline CDR1 MGHDK, CDR2 SYGVNS. This CDR3 is built from 14 residues. Culture proceeded for 10 days, and CD4+ T cells were then isolated. The vaccine recipients had no prior SARS-CoV-2 infection, with negative nucleocapsid antibodies. This table comes from immunoSEQ multiplex PCR, and its TCRdb copy is limited to in-frame clones, with some not included. The sample lists roughly 36,000 clones, around 74% occurring once.

V is TRBV25-1 and J is TRBJ2-1, with D uncertain. This clonotype was obtained from a human donor who received a COVID-19 vaccine. This sample comprised CD4+ T cells from PBMCs cultured without peptide, obtained before COVID-19 vaccination. The CDR3 loop reads CASSWPGDNNEQFF. CDR3 sequence (DNA): TGTGCCAGCAGTTGGCCAGGAGATAATAATGAGCAGTTCTTC.